This T cell receptor beta chain was sequenced in a study of cytomegalovirus exposure and HLA in healthy donors. Whole-study findings and limits: Confirmation was obtained in vitro that a few CMV-associated chains are specific for CMV antigens. The study flagged some 170 TCR beta chains as cytomegalovirus-associated. As immune exposure information, only CMV serostatus was available. As a later analysis showed, a missense DCLRE1C variant was linked to trimming of TCR beta V- and J-genes.

Trimming left V 5 bases short and J 1 base short, with 15 bases between. Germline lookup yields CDR1 MNHEY and CDR2 SMNVEV (reference sequence). This CDR3 has 15 amino acids. In the case of this clone: Its cognate antigen is unknown.

PCR amplification relied on 60 Vbeta primers (plus 13 Jbeta primers). Only in-frame clones appear in the TCRdb table, and some are missing; sequencing was by immunoSEQ multiplex PCR. The sample lists approximately 180,000 clones; approximately 79% were seen once. Sequencing used PBMCs. This sequence joins TRBV27 and TRBJ2-7; D may be TRBD2 (6 bases). The TCR sequence derives from a man aged 35-49 years in good health and CMV-seropositive. CDR3 amino acids: CASSVNPGLSYEQYF. In DNA form, the CDR3 reads TGTGCCAGCAGTGTAAATCCGGGACTGTCCTACGAGCAGTACTTC.